The 13 T cell receptor beta chains reported below all come from one sample, sequenced in a study of blood T cell repertoires in COVID-19. Some clones are missing from TCRdb's copy, which holds only in-frame ones; the method was immunoSEQ multiplex PCR. Counted here are roughly 340,000 clones, 80% to 90% occurring once; the ten biggest clones make up 0.9% to 1.1%. Input material: PBMCs or T cells enriched from blood (not recorded which). These receptors all come from a man aged 18 to 30 who had recovered from COVID-19.

The chain recombines TRBV6-1 with TRBJ1-4, with 9 positions matching TRBD1. Germline assignment: CDR1 MNHNS and CDR2 SASEGT. The CDR3 is 16 residues long. J lost 5 bases, V lost 3 bases, and 7 bases had no gene match. In DNA, the CDR3 is TGTGCCAGCAGTGAGGAACCCGGACAGGGGAATGAAAAACTGTTTTTT. Amino acids: CASSEEPGQGNEKLFF.

The V call is TRBV28, the J call TRBJ2-7; 7 bases match TRBD1. V shed 6 bases, J shed 3 bases, and the junction held 11 bases outside the gene matches. CDR1 is MDHEN, CDR2 SYDVKM, per germline. The CDR3 is 15 residues long. CDR3 loop: CASRKVTGQDYEQYF. The CDR3 coding sequence is TGTGCCAGCAGAAAAGTGACCGGACAGGACTACGAGCAGTACTTC.

J is TRBJ2-7 and V is TRBV27; D is unresolved. The CDR3 spans 14 residues. Trimming pared 5 bases from V and 2 bases from J, leaving 13 bases between. From germline, CDR1 is MNHEY and CDR2 SMNVEV (reference sequence). CDR3 sequence: CASSARWQTYEQYF. CDR3 bases: TGTGCCAGCAGTGCGCGGTGGCAGACCTACGAGCAGTACTTC.

The CDR3 sequence is CASSKNGGATEAFF. The CDR3 DNA follows: TGTGCCAGCAGCAAAAACGGAGGGGCTACTGAAGCTTTCTTT. The V and J genes are TRBV7-3 and TRBJ1-1, with D possibly TRBD1 on 5 matching bases. V lost 5 bases and J lost 5, with 15 bases in between. This CDR3 spans 14 amino acids. Germline CDR1 reads SGHTA; CDR2 reads FQGTGA.

This CDR3 reads CASTRTGGEYQPQHF. Here the CDR3 DNA reads TGTGCCAGCACCAGGACAGGGGGCGAGTATCAGCCCCAGCATTTT. The V and J genes are TRBV2 and TRBJ1-5; TRBD1 agrees at 11 bases. The CDR3 loop spans 15 amino acids. Germline V gives CDR1 SNHLY, CDR2 FYNNEI. Trimming at V came to 7 bases and at J to 5 bases, leaving 7 bases not matched to a gene.

The chain couples TRBV7-3 to TRBJ2-1; 7 bases map to TRBD2. The V and J ends lost 5 bases and 2 bases, in that order; junction bases with no gene match: 3. The CDR3 consists of 14 residues. Per germline, CDR1 SGHTA and CDR2 FQGTGA. This chain's CDR3 is CASSPSGAYNEQFF. DNA of the CDR3: TGTGCCAGCAGCCCAAGCGGGGCCTACAATGAGCAGTTCTTC.

This chain uses TRBV5-8 with TRBJ2-7; 10 bases line up with TRBD2. Unmatched junction bases numbered 13, after V lost 4 bases and J lost 3 bases. CDR3 length: 17 residues. The germline CDR1 and CDR2 sequences are SGHTS and YDEGEE. In DNA, the CDR3 is TGTGCCAGCAGCCCCCGAAGCGGGAGGGCCGGGGACTACGAGCAGTACTTC. Translated, it gives CASSPRSGRAGDYEQYF.

The CDR3 here is CASSTDRDSPLHF. The CDR3, as DNA: TGTGCCAGTAGTACCGACAGGGATTCACCCCTCCACTTT. The gene calls are TRBV19 and TRBJ1-6; 7 bases fit TRBD1. This CDR3 spans 13 amino acids. Losses at the gene ends were 4 bases for V and 8 bases for J; bases not matched to a gene: 2. Germline CDR1 and CDR2: LNHDA and SQIVND (reference sequence).

This sequence joins TRBV19 and TRBJ1-5, with TRBD1 identical over 10 bases. The CDR3 is 14 residues long. J was trimmed by 0 bases and V by 8 bases; bases with no gene match: 1. The V gene's germline CDR1 is LNHDA and CDR2 SQIVND (reference sequence). As DNA, the CDR3 is TGTGCCAGTGGGGACAGGGGTAGCAATCAGCCCCAGCATTTT. Translated, it gives CASGDRGSNQPQHF.

The V and J genes are TRBV18 and TRBJ2-5; 7 bases agree with TRBD1. The CDR3 consists of 13 residues. Trimming cost V 5 bases and J 5 bases; bases outside gene matches: 5. CDR1 is KGHSH, CDR2 LQKENI, per germline. The CDR3 DNA reads TGTGCCAGCTCATTCGACAGGGCGGAGACCCAGTACTTC. Translation: CASSFDRAETQYF.

The chain carries TRBV15 and TRBJ1-2; the D gene is possibly TRBD1 (5 bases). The CDR3 extends over 17 amino acids. The germline V gene encodes CDR1 LNHNV and CDR2 YYDKDF (reference sequence). The V gene lost 0 bases and the J gene lost 4 bases, with 18 bases spanning the gap. The CDR3, as DNA: TGTGCCACCAGCAGAGATGGGGTTGGAACAGGAGTCTATGGCTACACCTTC. It is translated as CATSRDGVGTGVYGYTF.

The CDR3 DNA follows: TGTGCCAGCAGTTATCCACTAGCGGGAGGGGATAGGGAGACCCAGTACTTC. Protein product: CASSYPLAGGDRETQYF. The genes are TRBV28 and TRBJ2-5; 13 bases are shared with TRBD2. The CDR3 spans 17 residues. V dropped 4 bases and J dropped 5; count of bases not matched to a gene: 10. Germline CDR1 reads MDHEN; CDR2 reads SYDVKM.

This chain links TRBV5-1 with TRBJ1-2, with 9 bases matching TRBD1. Germline V CDR1 and CDR2: SGHRS, YFSETQ. CDR3 length: 18 residues. Trimming removed 0 bases from V and 4 bases from J; junction bases left unmatched: 13. CDR3 nucleotides: TGCGCCAGCAGCTTGGAAACAGGGGGCCTCTCCCAACCCTATGGCTACACCTTC. Its protein is CASSLETGGLSQPYGYTF.